The rows below give T cell receptor beta chains drawn from one sample of a study of T cell responses to AZD1222 COVID-19 vaccine. The repertoire was sequenced with immunoSEQ multiplex PCR; TCRdb's copy has only in-frame clones and lacks some. The sample has about 110,000 clones, roughly 84% seen once. The sequencing here drew on peripheral blood, taken on day 0 of AZD1222 vaccination. These receptor sequences come from an adult in good health. The CDR3 runs from the conserved cysteine through the conserved F or W. A D gene is named only where the DNA matches it firmly. Clone size is not always given. Where it is, it says once, few, many or a class for expanded clones.

d_call: NA
v_call: TRBV27
cdr3_length: 14
j_call: TRBJ1-6
clone_size: few
cdr3_nt: TGTGCCAGCAGGCAAGAGGTCGGAAATTCACCCCTCCACTTT
cdr3_aa: CASRQEVGNSPLHF

d_call: NA
v_call: TRBV5-1
cdr3_length: 15
j_call: TRBJ1-1
clone_size: once
cdr3_nt: TGCGCCAGCGCCCTCGGGTCCTACATGAACACTGAAGCTTTCTTT
cdr3_aa: CASALGSYMNTEAFF

d_call: TRBD2
v_call: TRBV27
cdr3_length: 18
j_call: TRBJ2-2
clone_size: NA
cdr3_nt: TGTGCCAGCAGTTTATTCTCCCGGGCTAGCGGGGGTTCCGGGGAGCTGTTTTTT
cdr3_aa: CASSLFSRASGGSGELFF

d_call: NA
v_call: TRBV5-1
cdr3_length: 13
j_call: TRBJ1-1
clone_size: NA
cdr3_nt: TGCGCCAGCCATGATGGAGGAAACACTGAAGCTTTCTTT
cdr3_aa: CASHDGGNTEAFF

d_call: TRBD1
v_call: TRBV5-6
cdr3_length: 14
j_call: TRBJ2-7
clone_size: NA
cdr3_nt: TGTGCCAGCACCGGCGGGACAGGGGGCTTCGAGCAGTACTTC
cdr3_aa: CASTGGTGGFEQYF

d_call: NA
v_call: TRBV11-2
cdr3_length: 14
j_call: TRBJ2-5
clone_size: NA
cdr3_nt: TGTGCCAGCAGCTCCGGACAGTTTCAAGAGACCCAGTACTTC
cdr3_aa: CASSSGQFQETQYF

d_call: NA
v_call: TRBV14
cdr3_length: 15
j_call: TRBJ2-7
clone_size: NA
cdr3_nt: TGTGCCAGCAGCCAAGATTTGGGGAGCTCCTACGAGCAGTACTTC
cdr3_aa: CASSQDLGSSYEQYF

d_call: NA
v_call: TRBV29-1
cdr3_length: 14
j_call: TRBJ2-2
clone_size: NA
cdr3_nt: TGCAGCGTTGAGGGCGGATCAAACACCGGGGAGCTGTTTTTT
cdr3_aa: CSVEGGSNTGELFF

d_call: NA
v_call: TRBV7-3
cdr3_length: 13
j_call: TRBJ1-2
clone_size: NA
cdr3_nt: TGTGCCAGCAGCCGTGGGCCTGACTATGGCTACACCTTC
cdr3_aa: CASSRGPDYGYTF

d_call: NA
v_call: TRBV5-1
cdr3_length: 15
j_call: TRBJ2-2
clone_size: NA
cdr3_nt: TGCGCCAGCAGCTTGTACCAGGGAAACACCGGGGAGCTGTTTTTT
cdr3_aa: CASSLYQGNTGELFF

d_call: TRBD1
v_call: TRBV6-5
cdr3_length: 13
j_call: TRBJ1-6
clone_size: NA
cdr3_nt: TGTGCCAGCAGACAGACAGGGAATTCACCCCTCCACTTT
cdr3_aa: CASRQTGNSPLHF

d_call: NA
v_call: TRBV6-5
cdr3_length: 13
j_call: TRBJ1-1
clone_size: NA
cdr3_nt: TGTGCCAGCAGGAAGACAGGGAACACTGAAGCTTTCTTT
cdr3_aa: CASRKTGNTEAFF

d_call: NA
v_call: TRBV3-1/TRBV3-2
cdr3_length: 13
j_call: TRBJ2-7
clone_size: few
cdr3_nt: TGTGCCAGCAGCCAAGATCTTATTGGCGAGCAGTACTTC
cdr3_aa: CASSQDLIGEQYF

d_call: TRBD1
v_call: TRBV10-3
cdr3_length: 17
j_call: TRBJ2-1
clone_size: NA
cdr3_nt: TGTGCCATCAGATCAGGTCCCGGGACAGAAAATTACAATGAGCAGTTCTTC
cdr3_aa: CAIRSGPGTENYNEQFF

d_call: TRBD1
v_call: TRBV19
cdr3_length: 15
j_call: TRBJ1-5
clone_size: once
cdr3_nt: TGTGCCAGTAACGTCCAGGGGGCACGCAATCAGCCCCAGCATTTT
cdr3_aa: CASNVQGARNQPQHF

d_call: NA
v_call: TRBV28
cdr3_length: 12
j_call: TRBJ1-2
clone_size: NA
cdr3_nt: TGTGCCAGCAGTGCCGGGGACTATGGCTACACCTTC
cdr3_aa: CASSAGDYGYTF

d_call: TRBD1
v_call: TRBV7-9
cdr3_length: 14
j_call: TRBJ1-1
clone_size: NA
cdr3_nt: TGTGCCAGCAGCATTGGGACAGGGGAAACTGAAGCTTTCTTT
cdr3_aa: CASSIGTGETEAFF

d_call: TRBD2
v_call: TRBV6-1
cdr3_length: 15
j_call: TRBJ2-1
clone_size: NA
cdr3_nt: TGTGCCAGCAGTGGTAGCGGGGGCCCGTACAATGAGCAGTTCTTC
cdr3_aa: CASSGSGGPYNEQFF

d_call: NA
v_call: TRBV6-5
cdr3_length: 15
j_call: TRBJ1-1
clone_size: once
cdr3_nt: TGTGCCAGCAGTTTACAGGAGCCAATAGGGGCTGAAGCTTTCTTT
cdr3_aa: CASSLQEPIGAEAFF

d_call: NA
v_call: TRBV10-1
cdr3_length: 11
j_call: TRBJ1-1
clone_size: NA
cdr3_nt: TGCGCCAGCAGTGAAGGGCCTGAAGCTTTCTTT
cdr3_aa: CASSEGPEAFF

d_call: NA
v_call: TRBV19
cdr3_length: 14
j_call: TRBJ1-6
clone_size: NA
cdr3_nt: TGTGCCAGTAGTCCTGGATTCTATAATTCACCCCTCCACTTT
cdr3_aa: CASSPGFYNSPLHF

d_call: NA
v_call: TRBV5-1
cdr3_length: 18
j_call: TRBJ1-3
clone_size: few
cdr3_nt: TGCGCCAGCAGCTTGGCCTCTGGCTATGGGAACTCTGGAAACACCATATATTTT
cdr3_aa: CASSLASGYGNSGNTIYF

d_call: TRBD2
v_call: TRBV6-1
cdr3_length: 17
j_call: TRBJ2-1
clone_size: once
cdr3_nt: TGTGCCAGCAGTGAGCCCGGGGGGGCTAGCTCCTACAATGAGCAGTTCTTC
cdr3_aa: CASSEPGGASSYNEQFF

d_call: NA
v_call: TRBV28
cdr3_length: 14
j_call: TRBJ1-1
clone_size: NA
cdr3_nt: TGTGCCAGCAGTCCACAGGATCTGGGCACTGAAGCTTTCTTT
cdr3_aa: CASSPQDLGTEAFF

d_call: TRBD2
v_call: TRBV5-1
cdr3_length: 16
j_call: TRBJ2-2
clone_size: NA
cdr3_nt: TGCGCCAGCAGCTTGGTTAGCGGGGGCTCACCCGGGGAGCTGTTTTTT
cdr3_aa: CASSLVSGGSPGELFF

d_call: TRBD2
v_call: TRBV6-4
cdr3_length: 15
j_call: TRBJ2-1
clone_size: NA
cdr3_nt: TGTGCCAGCAGAGATAGCGGGGGAGACCACAATGAGCAGTTCTTC
cdr3_aa: CASRDSGGDHNEQFF

d_call: NA
v_call: TRBV12-3/TRBV12-4
cdr3_length: 13
j_call: TRBJ2-7
clone_size: NA
cdr3_nt: TGTGCCAGCAGCCCCCCAAACTCCTACGAGCAGTACTTC
cdr3_aa: CASSPPNSYEQYF

d_call: NA
v_call: TRBV5-4
cdr3_length: 13
j_call: TRBJ1-2
clone_size: NA
cdr3_nt: TGTGCCAGCAGCTTGGGAGGGACCTATGGCTACACCTTC
cdr3_aa: CASSLGGTYGYTF

d_call: NA
v_call: TRBV28
cdr3_length: 15
j_call: TRBJ1-6
clone_size: once
cdr3_nt: TGTGCCAGCCTGGAGCGGCGTGGGGGGACTTCACCCCTCCACTTT
cdr3_aa: CASLERRGGTSPLHF

d_call: TRBD1
v_call: TRBV12-5
cdr3_length: 21
j_call: TRBJ1-6
clone_size: NA
cdr3_nt: TGTGCTAGTGGTTTGGGGCGTGCACAGGGGGTGCCAAGCTCCTATAATTCACCCCTCCACTTT
cdr3_aa: CASGLGRAQGVPSSYNSPLHF

d_call: NA
v_call: TRBV6-5
cdr3_length: 13
j_call: TRBJ1-1
clone_size: NA
cdr3_nt: TGTGCCAGCAGCCAGTTAGTCAACACTGAAGCTTTCTTT
cdr3_aa: CASSQLVNTEAFF

d_call: NA
v_call: TRBV30
cdr3_length: 15
j_call: TRBJ1-4
clone_size: NA
cdr3_nt: TGTGCCTCCCAAGGAAAGGGGACTGGTAATGAAAAACTGTTTTTT
cdr3_aa: CASQGKGTGNEKLFF

d_call: NA
v_call: TRBV19
cdr3_length: 15
j_call: TRBJ1-5
clone_size: NA
cdr3_nt: TGTGCCAGTTGGCGAGGGGCCTATAGCAATCAGCCCCAGCATTTT
cdr3_aa: CASWRGAYSNQPQHF

d_call: TRBD2
v_call: TRBV4-2
cdr3_length: 20
j_call: TRBJ2-5
clone_size: once
cdr3_nt: TGTGCCAGCAGCCAAGTAACAGGGACTAGCGGGGGAGGGTGGCAAGAGACCCAGTACTTC
cdr3_aa: CASSQVTGTSGGGWQETQYF

d_call: NA
v_call: TRBV11-2
cdr3_length: 15
j_call: TRBJ2-1
clone_size: NA
cdr3_nt: TGTGCCAGCAGCTTAGTAGGCAGGGGGAGGAATGAGCAGTTCTTC
cdr3_aa: CASSLVGRGRNEQFF

d_call: NA
v_call: TRBV2
cdr3_length: 13
j_call: TRBJ1-4
clone_size: NA
cdr3_nt: TGTGCCAGCGCCTGGGGGAGAAATGAAAAACTGTTTTTT
cdr3_aa: CASAWGRNEKLFF

d_call: NA
v_call: TRBV30
cdr3_length: 14
j_call: TRBJ1-5
clone_size: NA
cdr3_nt: TGTGCCTGGAGACTAGGGGGTAGCAATCAGCCCCAGCATTTT
cdr3_aa: CAWRLGGSNQPQHF

d_call: NA
v_call: TRBV30
cdr3_length: 11
j_call: TRBJ1-1
clone_size: NA
cdr3_nt: TGTGCCTGGAGTCGGGACACTGAAGCTTTCTTT
cdr3_aa: CAWSRDTEAFF

d_call: NA
v_call: TRBV6-1
cdr3_length: 15
j_call: TRBJ1-4
clone_size: NA
cdr3_nt: TGTGCCAGCAGCTACGGGGGCCAGGGAGGCGAAAAACTGTTTTTT
cdr3_aa: CASSYGGQGGEKLFF

d_call: NA
v_call: TRBV6-6
cdr3_length: 17
j_call: TRBJ2-7
clone_size: NA
cdr3_nt: TGTGCCAGCAGTCTTACATCGGTTTGGGGTGGGGCCTACGAGCAGTACTTC
cdr3_aa: CASSLTSVWGGAYEQYF

d_call: NA
v_call: TRBV29-1
cdr3_length: 15
j_call: TRBJ2-4
clone_size: NA
cdr3_nt: TGCAGCGTTGAAGATTGGACCCCTGCCAAAAACATTCAGTACTTC
cdr3_aa: CSVEDWTPAKNIQYF

d_call: NA
v_call: TRBV5-4
cdr3_length: 14
j_call: TRBJ2-1
clone_size: NA
cdr3_nt: TGTGCCAGCGGCTACGGGACAAGTTACAATGAGCAGTTCTTC
cdr3_aa: CASGYGTSYNEQFF

d_call: NA
v_call: TRBV6-5
cdr3_length: 15
j_call: TRBJ1-2
clone_size: NA
cdr3_nt: TGTGCCAGCAGTTACGCACTAGGGGCAGTCTATGGCTACACCTTC
cdr3_aa: CASSYALGAVYGYTF

d_call: TRBD1
v_call: TRBV6-5
cdr3_length: 10
j_call: TRBJ1-1
clone_size: NA
cdr3_nt: TGTGCCAACCGCAGGGGGGCGGCTTTCTTT
cdr3_aa: CANRRGAAFF

d_call: TRBD1
v_call: TRBV7-2
cdr3_length: 14
j_call: TRBJ2-1
clone_size: NA
cdr3_nt: TGTGCCAGCAGCACAACCGGGACAGGGTTTCAGCAGTTCTTC
cdr3_aa: CASSTTGTGFQQFF

d_call: NA
v_call: TRBV5-6
cdr3_length: 14
j_call: TRBJ2-7
clone_size: NA
cdr3_nt: TGTGCCAGCAGCTCCGGCGGGACGACCTACGAGCAGTACTTC
cdr3_aa: CASSSGGTTYEQYF

d_call: NA
v_call: TRBV27
cdr3_length: 13
j_call: TRBJ1-1
clone_size: few
cdr3_nt: TGTGCCAGCAGCCGAAGTGAGGACTGGGAAGCTTTCTTT
cdr3_aa: CASSRSEDWEAFF

d_call: NA
v_call: TRBV30
cdr3_length: 15
j_call: TRBJ1-4
clone_size: NA
cdr3_nt: TGTGCCTGGAAACCGGGACCGAGCGGGGATGAAAAACTGTTTTTT
cdr3_aa: CAWKPGPSGDEKLFF

d_call: TRBD2
v_call: TRBV4-2
cdr3_length: 17
j_call: TRBJ2-4
clone_size: NA
cdr3_nt: TGTGCCAGCAGCCAAGTAGGAGCGGGGGGGGCCAAAAACATTCAGTACTTC
cdr3_aa: CASSQVGAGGAKNIQYF

d_call: NA
v_call: TRBV7-9
cdr3_length: 11
j_call: TRBJ1-4
clone_size: NA
cdr3_nt: TGTGCCAGCAGCCCTGGGGAGAAACTGTTTTTT
cdr3_aa: CASSPGEKLFF

d_call: NA
v_call: TRBV3-1/TRBV3-2
cdr3_length: 16
j_call: TRBJ1-2
clone_size: NA
cdr3_nt: TGTGCCAGCAGCCAATATATCGGGGCTCTTAGCTATGGCTACACCTTC
cdr3_aa: CASSQYIGALSYGYTF

d_call: TRBD1
v_call: TRBV11-3
cdr3_length: 14
j_call: TRBJ2-7
clone_size: NA
cdr3_nt: TGTGCCAGCGATAGGACAGGGCCTTCCTACGAGCAGTACTTC
cdr3_aa: CASDRTGPSYEQYF

d_call: TRBD2
v_call: TRBV19
cdr3_length: 15
j_call: TRBJ2-1
clone_size: NA
cdr3_nt: TGTGCCAGTTCCACGCCTAGCGGGGGGTACAATGAGCAGTTCTTC
cdr3_aa: CASSTPSGGYNEQFF

d_call: TRBD1
v_call: TRBV15
cdr3_length: 15
j_call: TRBJ2-2
clone_size: NA
cdr3_nt: TGTGCCACCAGCAGAGTTACAGGGGCCACCGGGGAGCTGTTTTTT
cdr3_aa: CATSRVTGATGELFF

d_call: TRBD1
v_call: TRBV12-3/TRBV12-4
cdr3_length: 12
j_call: TRBJ2-1
clone_size: NA
cdr3_nt: TGTGCCAGCAGCGCATCCAGGGGGCGACTGTTCTTC
cdr3_aa: CASSASRGRLFF

d_call: NA
v_call: TRBV11-2
cdr3_length: 16
j_call: TRBJ1-2
clone_size: few
cdr3_nt: TGTGCCAGCAGCTTAAGGGTGACAGTTCTGGACTATGGCTACACCTTC
cdr3_aa: CASSLRVTVLDYGYTF

d_call: NA
v_call: TRBV21-1
cdr3_length: 17
j_call: TRBJ2-1
clone_size: NA
cdr3_nt: TGTGCCAGCAGCCCGGTTAGGTTAGGACCCTCCTACAATGAGCAGTTCTTC
cdr3_aa: CASSPVRLGPSYNEQFF

d_call: TRBD1
v_call: TRBV5-1
cdr3_length: 13
j_call: TRBJ2-7
clone_size: NA
cdr3_nt: TGCGCCAGCAGCCCCGGACAGGGATGGGAGCAGTACTTC
cdr3_aa: CASSPGQGWEQYF